These T cell receptor beta chains were read from a single sample in a study of shared clonotypes between healthy human individuals. Method: immunoSEQ multiplex PCR; TCRdb's copy keeps in-frame clones and lacks some. The sample lists 660,000 or so clones; roughly 96% were seen once. The specimen was naive CD8+ T cells sorted from blood. These receptors originate from a woman aged 25 to 39 in good health. The CDR3 runs from the conserved cysteine through the conserved F or W. The order of the fields is V gene, clone size, J gene, D gene, CDR3 protein, CDR3 DNA. D genes are given only for firm matches. Size is stated for part of the rows, as once, few or many counts, or as a class when the clone is expanded.

TRBV19	once	TRBJ2-3	-	CASAQDQADTQYF	TGTGCCAGCGCACAGGACCAGGCAGATACGCAGTATTTT
TRBV13	once	TRBJ2-5	TRBD2	CASRSRLAGDRETQYF	TGTGCCAGCAGGAGCCGACTAGCGGGAGACAGAGAGACCCAGTACTTC
TRBV6-1	-	TRBJ2-7	-	CASTDSSSSYEQYF	TGTGCCAGCACTGACTCATCAAGCTCCTACGAGCAGTACTTC
TRBV28	-	TRBJ1-1	-	CASSPFRGEAFF	TGTGCCAGCAGCCCTTTTAGGGGCGAAGCTTTCTTT
TRBV5-6	-	TRBJ2-7	-	CASSLVGDSYEQYF	TGTGCCAGCAGCTTGGTTGGAGATAGCTACGAGCAGTACTTC
TRBV9	-	TRBJ2-7	-	CASSAGGSYEQYF	TGTGCCAGCAGCGCCGGGGGCTCCTACGAGCAGTACTTC
TRBV15	-	TRBJ1-1	-	CATSRSDRNTEAFF	TGTGCCACCAGCAGATCCGACAGGAACACTGAAGCTTTCTTT
TRBV13	-	TRBJ2-1	-	CASSLESYNEQFF	TGTGCCAGCAGCTTAGAAAGTTACAATGAGCAGTTCTTC
TRBV15	-	TRBJ1-1	-	CATSKESRTVNTEAFF	TGTGCCACCAGCAAAGAGAGTAGGACAGTGAACACTGAAGCTTTCTTT
TRBV4-1	once	TRBJ2-7	TRBD1	CASSQGRQGSEQYF	TGCGCCAGCAGCCAAGGGCGACAGGGTTCCGAGCAGTACTTC
TRBV4-1	-	TRBJ1-4	-	CASSQEVFREEGATNEKLFF	TGCGCCAGCAGCCAAGAAGTCTTCCGGGAGGAGGGTGCAACTAATGAAAAACTGTTTTTT
TRBV13	-	TRBJ2-7	TRBD2	CASSLAGLAGHYEQYF	TGTGCCAGCAGCTTAGCGGGACTAGCGGGGCACTACGAGCAGTACTTC
TRBV2	-	TRBJ2-1	TRBD1	CASRQGYNEQFF	TGTGCCAGCAGACAGGGGTACAATGAGCAGTTCTTC
TRBV2	-	TRBJ2-3	TRBD1	CASNRDRGSGATDTQYF	TGTGCCAGCAACCGGGACAGGGGCTCCGGCGCCACAGATACGCAGTATTTT
TRBV5-8	-	TRBJ2-7	-	CASSLVYEQYF	TGTGCCAGCAGCTTGGTCTACGAGCAGTACTTC
TRBV9	-	TRBJ2-1	-	CASSPRLYNEQFF	TGTGCCAGCAGCCCTCGACTATACAATGAGCAGTTCTTC
TRBV19	once	TRBJ2-7	-	CASSIDLETYSYEQYF	TGTGCCAGTAGTATAGATCTGGAAACCTACTCCTACGAGCAGTACTTC
TRBV2	-	TRBJ2-7	TRBD2	CASTQWEGYEQYF	TGTGCCAGCACCCAATGGGAGGGGTACGAGCAGTACTTC
TRBV19	-	TRBJ2-3	TRBD2	CASSIWSGRVDTQYF	TGTGCCAGTAGTATATGGAGCGGGAGGGTAGATACGCAGTATTTT
TRBV4-1	-	TRBJ1-1	TRBD1	CASSQGFWRRGRTHEAFF	TGCGCCAGCAGCCAAGGCTTTTGGCGCAGGGGGCGCACCCATGAAGCTTTCTTT
TRBV6-1	-	TRBJ2-1	-	CASSEAYYNEQFF	TGTGCCAGCAGTGAAGCCTACTACAATGAGCAGTTCTTC
TRBV30	once	TRBJ2-7	TRBD2	CAWSTGLAGTFEQYF	TGTGCCTGGAGCACCGGACTAGCGGGAACCTTCGAGCAGTACTTC